The 21 T cell receptor beta chains below come from one sample, sequenced in a study of cytomegalovirus exposure and HLA in healthy donors. With 60 Vbeta and 13 Jbeta primers, the PCR was carried out. TCRdb's table, derived via immunoSEQ multiplex PCR, lists solely in-frame clones and lacks some. The data show 85,000 to 110,000 clones, 75% to 85% seen once. Material for sequencing was PBMCs. The receptors were sampled from a young woman in good health and CMV-seropositive.

This clone turned up a few times. The chain recombines TRBV2 with TRBJ1-1; 12 bases agree with TRBD1. V gave up 5 bases and J gave up 7 bases; unmatched junction bases: 5. This CDR3 contains 14 residues. CDR1 is SNHLY and CDR2 is FYNNEI in the germline V gene. The CDR3 nucleotides read TGTGCCAGCAGTTTCGGGACAGGGGGCAGTGAAGCTTTCTTT. It specifies CASSFGTGGSEAFF. The whole variable domain, remainder taken from reference TRBV2 and TRBJ1-1, is EPEVTQTPSHQVTQMGQEVILRCVPISNHLYFYWYRQILGQKVEFLVSFYNNEISEKSEIFDDQFSVERPDGSNFTLKIRSTKLEDSAMYFCASSFGTGGSEAFFGQGTRLTVV.

The V call is TRBV10-3, the J call TRBJ2-5; 10 bases map to TRBD1. This CDR3 has 16 residues. Germline CDR1 ENHRY, CDR2 SYGVKD. After removal of 6 bases from V and 4 bases from J, the junction contained 11 bases not matched to a gene. CDR3 DNA: TGTGCCATCAGGTCCGGGACAGGGGAAGGTCGAGAGACCCAGTACTTC. This sequence encodes CAIRSGTGEGRETQYF.

As for this clone: One junction end disagrees with the germline gene, perhaps due to a read error. V usage is TRBV7-7 and J usage is TRBJ2-7; perhaps TRBD1 as D (6 bases). Looked up from germline, CDR1 is SSHAT and CDR2 is FNYEAQ (reference sequence). The CDR3 is made up of 15 amino acids. The CDR3 region is CASSASETGDTEQYF. Here the CDR3 DNA reads TGTGCTAGCAGCGCTTCGGAGACAGGTGACACCGAGCAGTACTTC.

This clone was counted a single time. The chain uses TRBV25-1 and TRBJ2-3; TRBD2 aligns across 11 bases. The CDR3 spans 16 residues. V trimming: 8 bases; J trimming: 4 bases; junction bases outside the gene matches: 11. Germline V gives CDR1 MGHDK, CDR2 SYGVNS. The CDR3 spells CASSKTSGIGSDTQYF. The CDR3 nucleotides read TGTGCCAGCTCGAAGACTAGCGGGATCGGTTCAGATACGCAGTATTTT.

The chain's CDR3 is CASTRDRVKLFF. CDR3 DNA sequence: TGTGCCAGTACCCGGGACAGGGTAAAACTGTTTTTT. This sequence joins TRBV19 and TRBJ1-4; 9 bases align to TRBD1. The CDR3 loop spans 12 amino acids. Trimming at V came to 7 bases and at J to 10 bases, leaving 4 bases not matched to a gene. Germline assignment: CDR1 LNHDA and CDR2 SQIVND (reference sequence).

The chain employs TRBV27 and TRBJ1-2; 7 bases align to TRBD1. The CDR3 runs 15 residues. Trimming took 4 bases from V and 6 from J; bases not matched to a gene: 11. Germline V gives CDR1 MNHEY, CDR2 SMNVEV (reference sequence). The CDR3 reads CASSYRTGSWDGYTF. The CDR3 nucleotides read TGTGCCAGCAGTTACAGGACAGGTAGTTGGGATGGCTACACCTTC.

The gene calls are TRBV19 and TRBJ1-5, with 7 bases aligning to TRBD1. In germline, CDR1 is LNHDA, CDR2 SQIVND (reference sequence). V gave up 9 bases and J gave up 7 bases; unmatched junction bases: 9. This CDR3 is 13 amino acids long. The CDR3 DNA reads as TGTGCCAGCCAGGGGGGCCCCCGGCAGCCCCAGCATTTT. Translated: CASQGGPRQPQHF.

The chain uses TRBV9 and TRBJ2-7; D is possibly TRBD2 (7 bases). This CDR3 is 16 amino acids long. The V and J ends lost 3 bases and 2 bases respectively, with 18 bases between them. CDR1 is SGDLS and CDR2 is YYNGEE in the germline V gene. CDR3 in amino acids: CASSEGGGAFAYEQYF. CDR3 coding DNA: TGTGCCAGCAGCGAGGGGGGAGGGGCCTTCGCCTACGAGCAGTACTTC.

The chain carries TRBV4-2 and TRBJ2-3; 11 bases line up with TRBD2. J was trimmed by 0 bases and V by 0 bases; bases with no gene match: 5. This CDR3 region has 18 residues. CDR1 and CDR2 from the germline V gene are LGHNA and YNFKEQ. The CDR3 DNA follows: TGTGCCAGCAGCCAAGATTTCGGGACTAGCGGTAGCACAGATACGCAGTATTTT. Translated, it gives CASSQDFGTSGSTDTQYF.

This clone was seen just once. V gene TRBV5-1 combines with J gene TRBJ2-5, with a weak D call TRBD1 (6 bases). CDR3 length equals 12 residues. With 5 bases removed from V and 3 bases from J, the gap between germline ends came to 8 bases. Germline loops: CDR1 SGHRS, CDR2 YFSETQ. The CDR3 here is CASRRQEETQYF. The CDR3 region has the DNA TGCGCCAGCAGGCGACAGGAAGAGACCCAGTACTTC.

This chain connects TRBV12-5 to TRBJ1-1; TRBD1 might be the D (5 bases). CDR1 is LGHNT and CDR2 is FRNRAP in the germline V gene. The V end lost 0 bases, the J end lost 7 bases, and 9 bases lay between the germline ends. This CDR3 is built from 13 residues. Here the CDR3 DNA reads TGTGCTAGTGGTTTGGTCCGGGGACTTGAAGCTTTCTTT. It codes for CASGLVRGLEAFF.

The chain couples TRBV28 to TRBJ2-5, with TRBD2 as a possible D gene (6 bases). V was trimmed by 5 bases and J by 1 base, leaving 11 bases between them. Germline V lookup: CDR1 MDHEN, CDR2 SYDVKM. The CDR3 has 14 amino acids. The CDR3 loop is CASSPGGVQETQYF. CDR3 bases: TGTGCCAGCAGTCCCGGCGGGGTCCAAGAGACCCAGTACTTC.

The rearrangement uses TRBV6-5 and TRBJ1-1; the D gene is possibly TRBD1 (5 bases). CDR1 is MNHEY, CDR2 SVGAGI, per germline. Trimming took 7 bases from V and 0 from J, leaving 12 bases between them. The CDR3 covers 14 residues. CDR3: CASMEPGMNTEAFF. The CDR3 DNA reads TGTGCCAGCATGGAGCCAGGGATGAACACTGAAGCTTTCTTT.

This clone was detected a few times. The genes are TRBV19 and TRBJ1-6; 8 nucleotides match TRBD1. Losses at the gene ends were 3 bases for V and 0 bases for J; bases not matched to a gene: 7. This CDR3 is 18 amino acids long. In germline, CDR1 is LNHDA, CDR2 SQIVND (reference sequence). The CDR3: CASSMSRTGSSYNSPLHF. The CDR3 DNA is TGTGCCAGTAGTATGTCCCGGACAGGGAGCTCCTATAATTCACCCCTCCACTTT.

This clone is labeled medium-sized. Here the CDR3 DNA reads TGTGCCAGCAGCCCATGGACAGGCGAAACGGAAAAACTGTTTTTT. The encoded protein is CASSPWTGETEKLFF. The genes are TRBV7-6 and TRBJ1-4; 7 bases line up with TRBD1. CDR1 is SGHVS and CDR2 is FNYEAQ in the germline V gene. The CDR3 runs 15 residues. Trimming removed 5 bases from V and 8 bases from J; junction bases left unmatched: 11.

The chain recombines TRBV10-2 with TRBJ2-1; 10 nucleotides agree with TRBD2. The CDR3 covers 14 residues. V dropped 5 bases and J dropped 8; count of bases not matched to a gene: 6. Germline V gene lookup returns CDR1 WSHSY and CDR2 SAAADI. CDR3 residues: CASSFGLADDEQFF. The CDR3, as DNA: TGCGCCAGCAGTTTCGGACTAGCGGACGATGAGCAGTTCTTC.

The CDR3 reads CASSQGARTSGGDGTDTQYF. Written as DNA, the CDR3 is TGCGCCAGCAGCCAAGGGGCAAGGACTAGCGGGGGGGACGGCACAGATACGCAGTATTTT. The rearrangement links TRBV4-1 to TRBJ2-3; 15 bases are a match to TRBD2. Trimming removed 1 base from V and 1 base from J; junction bases left unmatched: 9. This CDR3 comprises 20 residues. Germline V gene data show CDR1 as MGHRA and CDR2 as YSYEKL.

The chain uses TRBV10-3 and TRBJ1-1, with D possibly TRBD1 on 5 matching bases. Per germline, CDR1 ENHRY and CDR2 SYGVKD. The V end lost 4 bases, the J end lost 7 bases, and 19 bases lay between the germline ends. The CDR3 runs 15 residues. The CDR3 DNA is TGTGCCATCAGTGGCCATACCTCAGGGCCGGGTGAAGCTTTCTTT. As protein: CAISGHTSGPGEAFF.

This clone was observed a single time. This sequence joins TRBV6-5 and TRBJ2-3; no definite D call. V lost 9 bases and J lost 0, with 7 bases in between. The germline CDR1 and CDR2 sequences are MNHEY and SVGAGI. The CDR3 loop spans 12 amino acids. Here the CDR3 DNA reads TGTGCCAGTCGGTCTAGCACAGATACGCAGTATTTT. The encoded protein is CASRSSTDTQYF.

The rearrangement uses TRBV28 and TRBJ1-1, with a possible D match to TRBD1 (5 bases). The CDR3 consists of 12 residues. CDR1 is MDHEN, CDR2 SYDVKM, per germline. The V end was cut by 5 bases, the J end by 8 bases, with 12 bases between. CDR3 DNA sequence: TGTGCCAGCAGTCCCAGACAGTTGGAAGCTTTCTTT. Its protein product is CASSPRQLEAFF.

The rearrangement uses TRBV5-1 and TRBJ2-7, with D maybe TRBD1 (6 bases). Trimming took 0 bases from V and 2 from J, leaving 12 bases between them. This CDR3 has 15 amino acids. CDR1 is SGHRS, CDR2 YFSETQ, per germline. In DNA form, the CDR3 reads TGCGCCAGCAGCTTGGCTACAGGGAATACCTACGAGCAGTACTTC. Protein sequence: CASSLATGNTYEQYF.